In its sample, the clone carrying this T cell receptor beta chain was seen many times. These data belong to a study of T cells after yellow fever vaccination. Each CDR3 protein gets one entry after TCRdb re-called the 5' RACE reads with MiXCR. The sample consists of more than 200,000 distinct CDR3 sequences, about 3.7% of them appearing once. The germline V gene has CDR1 SEHNR and CDR2 FQNEAQ (reference sequence). Trimming took off 1 base at V and 2 bases at J, with 7 bases between the two ends. CDR3 length: 14 amino acids. Sample: PBMCs, taken 15 days after the yellow fever booster vaccination. The gene calls are TRBV7-9 and TRBJ2-3; D uncertain. The TCR comes from a man aged 18 to 30 who received the YFV17D yellow fever vaccine. The CDR3 region has the DNA TGTGCCAGCAGCTTAGTTTTTATCACAGATACGCAGTATTTT. Protein: CASSLVFITDTQYF.